This section outlines one TCR beta chain sequence together with its context. The antigen is undetermined. The source of the sample is a study of T cell responses to AZD1222 COVID-19 vaccine. V was trimmed by 6 bases and J by 2 bases, leaving 8 bases between them. Germline V lookup: CDR1 MDHEN, CDR2 SYDVKM. The CDR3 extends over 14 amino acids. Notes on the study in general: Once two AZD1222 doses were given, Spike-specific TCR breadth and depth went up.

Using immunoSEQ multiplex PCR, the repertoire was profiled, and TCRdb retains in-frame clones only, with some absent. The repertoire holds more than 140,000 clones, with roughly 89% as singletons. The chain uses TRBV28 and TRBJ1-6; D may be TRBD1 (6 bases). The sample in question was peripheral blood, obtained on day 0 of AZD1222 vaccination. The TCR comes from an adult in good health. DNA of the CDR3: TGTGCCAGCAGAACAGGGACCTATAATTCACCCCTCCACTTT. This encodes CASRTGTYNSPLHF.